Below are 10 T cell receptor beta chains sequenced from a single sample in a study of shared clonotypes between healthy human individuals. Clones were sequenced by immunoSEQ multiplex PCR, and TCRdb holds only the in-frame ones, with some missing. The sample lists some 2,500,000 clones; 93% were seen once. The sequencing input was naive CD4+ T cells from PBMCs. The subset denotes: CD45RA+ positively selected. The receptor set was obtained from a man aged 18 to 29 in good health. Some clones in this sample may be carry-over from other donors' samples.

The gene calls are TRBV4-3 and TRBJ2-5; no clear D gene. The V and J ends lost 0 bases and 4 bases respectively, with 9 bases between them. Germline loops: CDR1 LGHNA, CDR2 YSLEER. This CDR3 has 14 amino acids. Written as DNA, the CDR3 is TGCGCCAGCAGCCAAGATTGGGTAGGAGAGACCCAGTACTTC. It encodes CASSQDWVGETQYF.

This clone was recorded only once. This sequence joins TRBV5-1 and TRBJ2-2; TRBD2 agrees at 14 bases. This CDR3 region has 17 residues. Germline V gives CDR1 SGHRS, CDR2 YFSETQ. V shed 2 bases and J 5 bases; nucleotides not matched to a gene: 5. As DNA, the CDR3 is TGCGCCAGCAGCTTTGGGACTAGCGGGAGTATGACCGGGGAGCTGTTTTTT. The encoded protein is CASSFGTSGSMTGELFF.

This clone was counted a single time. The chain employs TRBV5-1 and TRBJ2-1, with D perhaps TRBD1 (6 bases). CDR3 length: 15 amino acids. Trimming removed 0 bases from V and 2 bases from J, with 9 bases in between. Germline-derived CDR1 and CDR2 are SGHRS and YFSETQ. This chain's CDR3 is CASSLEGVPYNEQFF. The CDR3 nucleotides are TGCGCCAGCAGCTTGGAGGGGGTCCCCTACAATGAGCAGTTCTTC.

The chain links TRBV7-2 to TRBJ2-4, with D unresolved. Germline V gene sequence: CDR1 SGHTA, CDR2 FQGNSA. Deletions cut 4 bases from V and 0 bases from J, with 10 bases between. The CDR3 has 15 residues. The CDR3 nucleotides are TGTGCCAGCAGCTACCGGACCGGAGCCAAAAACATTCAGTACTTC. Its protein is CASSYRTGAKNIQYF.

The genes are TRBV19 and TRBJ2-7; no definite D call. This CDR3 contains 13 residues. Germline values: CDR1 LNHDA, CDR2 SQIVND (reference sequence). V was cut by 3 bases and J by 6 bases, with 12 bases left in between. The CDR3 reads CASSIPPETEQYF. CDR3 coding DNA: TGTGCCAGTAGTATCCCACCCGAGACCGAGCAGTACTTC.

This clone was seen a single time. This chain uses TRBV6-1 with TRBJ2-3; D perhaps matches TRBD1 (6 bases). Germline V lookup: CDR1 MNHNS, CDR2 SASEGT. The CDR3 has 13 residues. V was cut by 4 bases and J by 11 bases, with 16 bases left in between. CDR3 coding DNA: TGTGCCAGCAGTGCCAACGACAGGATGCGGCAGTATTTT. It is translated as CASSANDRMRQYF.

This sequence joins TRBV15 and TRBJ1-5, with D unresolved. CDR1 and CDR2 (germline): LNHNV, YYDKDF (reference sequence). This CDR3 has 15 amino acids. The V gene lost 3 bases and the J gene lost 2 bases, with 11 bases spanning the gap. The CDR3 here is CATSSGREGNQPQHF. The CDR3 nucleotides read TGTGCCACCAGCAGTGGACGAGAGGGCAATCAGCCCCAGCATTTT.

The chain has TRBV30 and TRBJ1-6, with a tentative D call TRBD1 (6 bases). The CDR3 runs to 15 residues. The V and J ends lost 3 bases and 9 bases respectively, with 18 bases between them. In germline, CDR1 is GTSNPN, CDR2 SVGIG (reference sequence). DNA for the CDR3: TGTGCCTGGAGGCTAAGCGCGAGGGACACTTCACCCCTCCACTTT. Its protein product is CAWRLSARDTSPLHF.

V gene TRBV28 combines with J gene TRBJ1-5; 12 nucleotides match TRBD1. This CDR3 spans 19 amino acids. Germline trimming cut 7 bases from V and 0 bases from J; bases unmatched to any gene: 13. Germline V gene lookup returns CDR1 MDHEN and CDR2 SYDVKM. Here the CDR3 DNA reads TGTGCCAGCACCTCATCGGGACAGGGGGCGGCTTTTAGCAATCAGCCCCAGCATTTT. This sequence encodes CASTSSGQGAAFSNQPQHF.

The chain joins TRBV2 to TRBJ2-7, with 8 bases aligning to TRBD2. The CDR3 extends over 15 amino acids. Germline V gene lookup returns CDR1 SNHLY and CDR2 FYNNEI. Trimming removed 5 bases from V and 0 bases from J; junction bases left unmatched: 6. CDR3 nucleotides: TGTGCCAGCAGTCCCACTAGCGGAAGCTCCTACGAGCAGTACTTC. Translation: CASSPTSGSSYEQYF.